This T cell receptor (beta chain) was identified during a study of blood T cell repertoires in COVID-19. At the level of the study: Donors in the United States, Italy and Spain gave samples during acute or convalescent COVID-19.

This clone has only a few counts. In the authors' workflow: Using reference gene primer amplification, nucleated cell counts were estimated. Produced via immunoSEQ multiplex PCR; TCRdb's table is partial and in-frame only. V and J calls and clone size come straight from that table; D and trimming were deduced from the DNA. The profile shows 140,000 to 150,000 clones, approximately 87% of them singletons. The germline CDR1 and CDR2 sequences are SGHDN and FVKESK. This CDR3 comprises 13 residues. The ends were cut back, 6 bases at V and 2 bases at J, with 10 bases in the middle. Sequencing was carried out using peripheral blood. The V call is TRBV14, the J call TRBJ1-1, with TRBD1 as a possible D gene (6 bases). The receptor was isolated from a human donor in a cohort sampled during active COVID-19. The CDR3: CASSLQGNTEAFF. CDR3 DNA sequence: TGTGCCAGCAGTCTACAGGGAAACACTGAAGCTTTCTTT.